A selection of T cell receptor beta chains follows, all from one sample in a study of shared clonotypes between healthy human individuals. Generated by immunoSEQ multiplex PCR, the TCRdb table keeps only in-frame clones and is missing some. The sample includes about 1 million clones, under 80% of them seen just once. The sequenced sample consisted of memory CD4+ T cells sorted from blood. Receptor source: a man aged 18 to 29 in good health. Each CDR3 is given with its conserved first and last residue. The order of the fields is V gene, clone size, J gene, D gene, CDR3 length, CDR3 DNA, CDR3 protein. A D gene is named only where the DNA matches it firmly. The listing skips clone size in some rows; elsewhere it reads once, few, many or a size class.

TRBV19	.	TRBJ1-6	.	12	TGTGCCACCGGAACCCCTAATTCACCCCTCCACTTT	CATGTPNSPLHF
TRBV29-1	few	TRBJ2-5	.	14	TGCAGCGTTGGTGCAAGTGGGGCGCGAGAGACCCAGTACTTC	CSVGASGARETQYF
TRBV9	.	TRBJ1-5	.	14	TGTGCCAGCAGCGTAGGACAGAGCAATCAGCCCCAGCATTTT	CASSVGQSNQPQHF
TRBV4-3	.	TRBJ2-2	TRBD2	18	TGCGCCAGCAGCCAAGATGTAGGGCTAGCGGGAGGGGCCGGGGAGCTGTTTTTT	CASSQDVGLAGGAGELFF
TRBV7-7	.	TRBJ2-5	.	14	TGTGCTAGCAGCTCCGGACAGATCCAAGAGACCCAGTACTTC	CASSSGQIQETQYF
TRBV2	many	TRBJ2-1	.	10	TGTGCCAGCAAACTCAATGAGCAGTTCTTC	CASKLNEQFF
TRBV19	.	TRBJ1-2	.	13	TGTGCCAGTAGTGAAGGCGTTGACTATGGCTACACCTTC	CASSEGVDYGYTF
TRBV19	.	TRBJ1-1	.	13	TGTGCCAGTAGTCCGGGACAACCCACTGAAGCTTTCTTT	CASSPGQPTEAFF
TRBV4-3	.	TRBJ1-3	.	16	TGCGCCAGCAGCCAGGATCCGCTGACTACTGGAAACACCATATATTTT	CASSQDPLTTGNTIYF
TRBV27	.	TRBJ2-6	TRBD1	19	TGTGCCAGCAGATCCGGGACAGGGGGCTCGAAGGCTGGGGCCAACGTCCTGACTTTC	CASRSGTGGSKAGANVLTF
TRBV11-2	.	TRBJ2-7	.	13	TGTGCCAGCAGCCCCAGGGGAGGCTACGAGCAGTACTTC	CASSPRGGYEQYF
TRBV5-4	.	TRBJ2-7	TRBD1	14	TGTGCCAGCAGCCCGACAGGGGGCTCCTACGAGCAGTACTTC	CASSPTGGSYEQYF
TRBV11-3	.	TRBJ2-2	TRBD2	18	TGTGCCAGCAGCTTGGGACTAGCGGGGGGCCAAACCACCGGGGAGCTGTTTTTT	CASSLGLAGGQTTGELFF
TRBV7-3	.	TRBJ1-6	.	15	TGTGCCAGCAGCTTTGGGCCCGGCGATAATTCACCCCTCCACTTT	CASSFGPGDNSPLHF
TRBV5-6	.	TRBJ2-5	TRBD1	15	TGTGCCAGCAGCTTGCCACAGGGGGGACAAGAGACCCAGTACTTC	CASSLPQGGQETQYF
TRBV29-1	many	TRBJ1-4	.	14	TGCAGCGTTTCCACAGGAACAACTAATGAAAAACTGTTTTTT	CSVSTGTTNEKLFF
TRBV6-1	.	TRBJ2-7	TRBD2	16	TGTGCCAGCAGTGCGGATACTAGCGGGAGCTTCTACGAGCAGTACTTC	CASSADTSGSFYEQYF
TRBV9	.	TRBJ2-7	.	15	TGTGCCAGCAGCCAGAGAGGGGCCGCAGGCTACGAGCAGTACTTC	CASSQRGAAGYEQYF
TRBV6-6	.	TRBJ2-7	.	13	TGTGCCAGCAGCCCCGCTGGGGAGTACGAGCAGTACTTC	CASSPAGEYEQYF
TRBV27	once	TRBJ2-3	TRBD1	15	TGTGCCAGCCAGGGACAGGGGGCTTCCACAGATACGCAGTATTTT	CASQGQGASTDTQYF
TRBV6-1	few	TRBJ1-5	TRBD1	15	TGTGCCAGCCGCACAGCCGGGACAGGGCCACAGCCCCAGCATTTT	CASRTAGTGPQPQHF
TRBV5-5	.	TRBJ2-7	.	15	TGTGCCAGCAGCGGCCCCACAGGGTTCCTAGGCGAGCAGTACTTC	CASSGPTGFLGEQYF
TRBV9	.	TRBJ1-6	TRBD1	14	TGTGCCAGCAGCCAGACAGGGGAGAATTCACCCCTCCACTTT	CASSQTGENSPLHF
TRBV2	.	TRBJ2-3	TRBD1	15	TGTGCCAGCAGTCAGGCCAGGGGGCAGACAGATACGCAGTATTTT	CASSQARGQTDTQYF
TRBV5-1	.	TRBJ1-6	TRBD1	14	TGCGCCAGCAGTGCGGGACAGGAGGGTTCACCCCTCCACTTT	CASSAGQEGSPLHF
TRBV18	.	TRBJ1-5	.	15	TGTGCCAGCTCACCGCAGGGACCAAGCAATCAGCCCCAGCATTTT	CASSPQGPSNQPQHF
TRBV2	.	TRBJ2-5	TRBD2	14	TGTGCCAGTGGACTAGCGGGAGTGGGGGAGACCCAGTACTTC	CASGLAGVGETQYF
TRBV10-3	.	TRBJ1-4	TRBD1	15	TGTGCCATCAGTCGAGGGGGCGAGTCTAATGAAAAACTGTTTTTT	CAISRGGESNEKLFF
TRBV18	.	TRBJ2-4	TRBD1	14	TGTGCCAGCTCATCCTGGACAGGGGACGGCATTCAGTACTTC	CASSSWTGDGIQYF
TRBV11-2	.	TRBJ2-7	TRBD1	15	TGTGCCAGCAGCTTAATAGGACAGGGAACCTACGAGCAGTACTTC	CASSLIGQGTYEQYF
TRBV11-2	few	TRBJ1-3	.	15	TGTGCCAGCAGCTTATCGTCGGGCTCTGGAAACACCATATATTTT	CASSLSSGSGNTIYF
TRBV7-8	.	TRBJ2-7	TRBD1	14	TGTGCCAGCATCCCTGGGACAGGGTGGAACGAGCAGTACTTC	CASIPGTGWNEQYF
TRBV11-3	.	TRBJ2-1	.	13	TGTGCCAGCAGCCCGCTGGGGTACAATGAGCAGTTCTTC	CASSPLGYNEQFF
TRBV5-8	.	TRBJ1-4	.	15	TGTGCCAGCAGCTCAGGACAGATCCTAACTGAAAAACTGTTTTTT	CASSSGQILTEKLFF
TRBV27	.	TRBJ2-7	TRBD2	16	TGTGCCAGCAGTTTATCGCAAGCGGGAATAAGTTACGAGCAGTACTTC	CASSLSQAGISYEQYF
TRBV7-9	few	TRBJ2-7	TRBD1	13	TGTGCCAGCAGTTCCTGGACAGGGGTGGGGCAGTACTTC	CASSSWTGVGQYF
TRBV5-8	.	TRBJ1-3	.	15	TGTGCCAGAAGGGACGACGGGGCTCTTGGAAACACCATATATTTT	CARRDDGALGNTIYF